The 32 T cell receptor beta chains below were found in one sample sequenced in a study of cytomegalovirus exposure and HLA in healthy donors. Researchers ran the PCR with 60 Vbeta and 13 Jbeta primers. Assay: immunoSEQ multiplex PCR; the TCRdb copy retains only in-frame clones and omits some. This table holds 97,000 or so clones, roughly 70% found once. The sample was PBMCs. The source is a man aged 45 to 65 in good health and CMV-seronegative.

This clone was counted once. CDR3 coding DNA: TGTGCCAGCAGTGAAGCAGTCAGGCCCGGGGGAGATACGCAGTATTTT. Its protein product is CASSEAVRPGGDTQYF. The chain links TRBV2 to TRBJ2-3, with D perhaps matching TRBD2 (6 bases). Per the germline V gene, CDR1 is SNHLY and CDR2 is FYNNEI. Trimming removed 0 bases from V and 5 bases from J, with 15 bases in between. The CDR3 totals 16 residues.

This clone appeared a few times. This chain uses TRBV7-9 with TRBJ2-7, with TRBD2 matching over 10 bases. The germline V gene encodes CDR1 SEHNR and CDR2 FQNEAQ (reference sequence). The trim removed 6 bases at V and 7 bases at J, leaving 12 bases unmatched. CDR3 length equals 15 residues. The CDR3 spells CASSPAAGGPYEQYF. In DNA form, the CDR3 reads TGTGCCAGCAGTCCCGCAGCGGGGGGGCCTTATGAGCAGTACTTC.

This chain links TRBV5-4 with TRBJ1-2; D uncertain. The ends were cut back, 6 bases at V and 4 bases at J, with 13 bases in the middle. The CDR3 totals 13 residues. The germline gives CDR1 SGHNT, CDR2 YYREEE (reference sequence). CDR3 loop: CASTFGSSYGYTF. The CDR3 nucleotides read TGTGCCAGCACCTTTGGGAGCAGCTATGGCTACACCTTC. Supplemented by reference TRBV5-4 and TRBJ1-2, the full variable domain reads ETGVTQSPTHLIKTRGQQVTLRCSSQSGHNTVSWYQQALGQGPQFIFQYYREEENGRGNFPPRFSGLQFPNYSSELNVNALELDDSALYLCASTFGSSYGYTFGSGTRLTVV.

The rearrangement links TRBV27 to TRBJ1-1, with a possible D match to TRBD1 (6 bases). The CDR3 sequence is 14 residues long. V was shortened by 7 bases and J by 2 bases, with 14 bases between the two germline ends. In germline, CDR1 is MNHEY, CDR2 SMNVEV (reference sequence). The CDR3 nucleotides are TGTGCCAGCACACCAACAGGGTTCAACACTGAAGCTTTCTTT. Protein product: CASTPTGFNTEAFF.

This chain links TRBV4-1 with TRBJ1-6; D remains ambiguous. The germline V and J ends were trimmed by 3 bases and 5 bases, with 20 bases remaining between them. The CDR3 loop spans 18 amino acids. Germline V gives CDR1 MGHRA, CDR2 YSYEKL. The CDR3 sequence: CASSHHLRRVRNNSPLHF. DNA of the CDR3: TGCGCCAGCAGCCATCACCTACGGCGGGTACGGAATAATTCACCCCTCCACTTT.

V gene TRBV6-5 combines with J gene TRBJ1-2, with D possibly being TRBD1 (5 bases). Germline CDR1 MNHEY, CDR2 SVGAGI. Trimming left V 7 bases short and J 3 bases short, with 6 bases between. The CDR3 covers 11 residues. CDR3 nucleotides: TGTGCCAGCAAGACAGACTATGGCTACACCTTC. It is translated as CASKTDYGYTF.

V is TRBV11-2 and J is TRBJ2-1; 9 bases are a match to TRBD1. CDR1 is SGHAT, CDR2 FQNNGV, per germline. Germline trimming cut 5 bases from V and 3 bases from J; bases unmatched to any gene: 5. The CDR3 contains 15 residues. The CDR3 DNA is TGTGCCAGCAGCCCGGAGGACAGGGGCTACAATGAGCAGTTCTTC. Protein product: CASSPEDRGYNEQFF. The complete variable domain, with remaining parts taken from reference TRBV11-2 and TRBJ2-1, reads EAGVAQSPRYKIIEKRQSVAFWCNPISGHATLYWYQQILGQGPKLLIQFQNNGVVDDSQLPKDRFSAERLKGVDSTLKIQPAKLEDSAVYLCASSPEDRGYNEQFFGPGTRLTVL.

The rearrangement uses TRBV7-9 and TRBJ1-2; no definite D call. Germline V gene sequence: CDR1 SEHNR, CDR2 FQNEAQ (reference sequence). The CDR3 spans 17 residues. V lost 4 bases to trimming and J lost 2 bases, with 20 bases between them. The CDR3 region has the DNA TGTGCCAGCAGCTGGCTCACTCAGGTGGTCCAGAACTATGGCTACACCTTC. Amino acid sequence: CASSWLTQVVQNYGYTF.

The genes are TRBV7-2 and TRBJ2-7; 12 bases are a match to TRBD1. Germline CDR1 reads SGHTA; CDR2 reads FQGNSA. Losses at the gene ends were 2 bases for V and 4 bases for J; bases not matched to a gene: 6. This CDR3 comprises 16 residues. DNA for the CDR3: TGTGCCAGCAGCTTACAACCGGGACAGGGGGCTTACGAGCAGTACTTC. Its translation: CASSLQPGQGAYEQYF.

The chain links TRBV19 to TRBJ1-1, with 7 bases identical to TRBD1. Per the germline V gene, CDR1 is LNHDA and CDR2 is SQIVND (reference sequence). This CDR3 contains 10 residues. The junction had 6 bases not matched to a gene; V was cut back by 10 bases and J by 10 bases. CDR3 sequence: CATGRDRAFF. The DNA of the CDR3 is TGTGCCACCGGGAGGGACAGAGCTTTCTTT.

The rearrangement joins TRBV9 to TRBJ2-1, with 8 bases aligning to TRBD2. With 2 bases clipped from V and 0 bases from J, the junction kept 4 bases outside the gene matches. Germline values: CDR1 SGDLS, CDR2 YYNGEE. This CDR3 has 16 residues. The CDR3 loop is CASSVSGGASYNEQFF. The CDR3 nucleotides are TGTGCCAGCAGCGTTTCGGGGGGGGCCTCCTACAATGAGCAGTTCTTC.

The V gene is TRBV9, the J gene TRBJ2-1; D is possibly TRBD2 (7 bases). Germline V gene sequence: CDR1 SGDLS, CDR2 YYNGEE. Trimming shortened V by 0 bases and J by 6 bases, and 13 bases separated the two germline ends. The CDR3 runs 15 residues. The CDR3 loop is CASSVGVGGGNEQFF. The CDR3 nucleotides are TGTGCCAGCAGCGTAGGAGTGGGAGGGGGCAATGAGCAGTTCTTC.

The genes are TRBV7-9 and TRBJ1-3; D remains unclear. The CDR3 has 15 residues. Germline V gene data show CDR1 as SEHNR and CDR2 as FQNEAQ (reference sequence). V lost 6 bases and J 1 base, leaving 13 bases between the germline ends. The CDR3 sequence is CASSPKRRSGNTIYF. The DNA of the CDR3 is TGTGCCAGCAGTCCGAAGCGACGATCTGGAAACACCATATATTTT.

The chain couples TRBV4-1 to TRBJ1-1; the D is unclear. In germline, CDR1 is MGHRA, CDR2 YSYEKL. The ends were cut back, 1 base at V and 0 bases at J, with 12 bases in the middle. The CDR3 consists of 16 residues. Here the CDR3 reads CASSQASQYMNTEAFF. The CDR3 DNA sequence: TGCGCCAGCAGCCAAGCCTCACAGTACATGAACACTGAAGCTTTCTTT.

This chain connects TRBV27 to TRBJ2-2; D possibly corresponds to TRBD1 (5 bases). The CDR3 sequence is 12 residues long. Germline loops: CDR1 MNHEY, CDR2 SMNVEV (reference sequence). The V and J ends lost 6 bases and 6 bases respectively, with 8 bases between them. CDR3 amino acids: CASSQGSGELFF. The CDR3 nucleotides read TGTGCCAGCAGCCAGGGCTCCGGGGAGCTGTTTTTT.

The chain joins TRBV4-1 to TRBJ2-3; D remains ambiguous. The germline gives CDR1 MGHRA, CDR2 YSYEKL. This CDR3 contains 12 residues. V was trimmed by 1 base and J by 9 bases, leaving 8 bases between them. The CDR3 reads CASSQGLGTQYF. As DNA, the CDR3 is TGCGCCAGCAGCCAAGGCCTGGGCACGCAGTATTTT.

This clone has only a few counts. This chain connects TRBV9 to TRBJ1-5; tentatively, D is TRBD1 (5 bases). Germline V lookup: CDR1 SGDLS, CDR2 YYNGEE. The V and J ends lost 0 bases and 6 bases respectively, with 13 bases between them. This CDR3 is built from 15 residues. The CDR3 here is CASSVGAGGSQPQHF. CDR3 in DNA: TGTGCCAGCAGCGTAGGCGCTGGGGGGTCTCAGCCCCAGCATTTT.

The V gene is TRBV5-5, the J gene TRBJ2-5; a weak D match, TRBD2 (5 bases). This CDR3 contains 14 residues. Trimming cost V 1 base and J 5 bases, with 12 bases left between them. Germline CDR1 and CDR2: SGHKS and YYEKEE (reference sequence). The CDR3 region has the DNA TGTGCCAGCAGCTTGAAGGGAGACTGGGAGACCCAGTACTTC. This gives the protein CASSLKGDWETQYF.

V usage is TRBV4-1 and J usage is TRBJ2-5, with 9 bases that match TRBD1. TRBJ2-7 explains the end of the DNA better; the J call may be wrong. Germline V lookup: CDR1 MGHRA, CDR2 YSYEKL. The CDR3 contains 15 residues. CDR3 DNA sequence: TGCGCCAGCAGCCACGGGGACAGGGACTCCTACGAGCAGTACTTC. As protein: CASSHGDRDSYEQYF.

The chain uses TRBV7-2 and TRBJ1-6, with 7 positions matching TRBD1. Germline lookup yields CDR1 SGHTA and CDR2 FQGNSA. Losses at the gene ends were 7 bases for V and 4 bases for J; bases not matched to a gene: 7. The CDR3 is made up of 15 amino acids. The CDR3 spells CASKGRGQYNSPLHF. The CDR3 DNA reads as TGTGCCAGCAAAGGCCGGGGACAGTATAATTCACCCCTCCACTTT.

This chain's CDR3 is CASSVAGGAMNTEAFF. For the CDR3, the DNA is TGTGCCAGCAGCGTAGCGGGGGGCGCCATGAACACTGAAGCTTTCTTT. The genes are TRBV9 and TRBJ1-1, with a possible D match to TRBD1 (6 bases). With 0 bases removed from V and 0 bases from J, the gap between germline ends came to 12 bases. CDR3 length equals 16 residues. Germline-derived CDR1 and CDR2 are SGDLS and YYNGEE.

The chain couples TRBV6-1 to TRBJ2-7; 7 positions match TRBD1. Looked up from germline, CDR1 is MNHNS and CDR2 is SASEGT. The V gene end was trimmed by 2 bases and the J gene end by 1 base; junction bases not matched to a gene: 5. The CDR3 runs 15 residues. CDR3 bases: TGTGCCAGCAGTGAAATGGGACAGTTATCCTACGAGCAGTACTTC. Its translation is CASSEMGQLSYEQYF.

The rearrangement joins TRBV18 to TRBJ2-2; tentatively, D is TRBD1 (6 bases). The CDR3 spans 14 residues. From germline, CDR1 is KGHSH and CDR2 LQKENI. V was clipped by 4 bases and J by 6 bases, with 12 bases between them. This chain's CDR3 is CASSLLGQSGELFF. The CDR3 region has the DNA TGTGCCAGCTCACTGTTAGGACAGTCCGGGGAGCTGTTTTTT.

V and J are TRBV2 and TRBJ1-5; the match to TRBD1 covers 7 bases. The CDR3 covers 14 residues. V lost 4 bases, J lost 4 bases, and 4 bases stayed unmatched. Germline V CDR1 and CDR2: SNHLY, FYNNEI. The CDR3 region has the DNA TGTGCCAGCAGTGCTGGACAGGCTAATCAGCCCCAGCATTTT. Its protein is CASSAGQANQPQHF.

The chain is built from TRBV29-1 and TRBJ2-7; TRBD2 matches at 14 bases. Germline CDR1 and CDR2: SQVTM and ANQGSEA. V shed 1 base, J shed 4 bases, and the junction held 3 bases outside the gene matches. This CDR3 region has 15 residues. CDR3 region: CSVEGTSGGSYEQYF. The DNA for the CDR3 is TGCAGCGTTGAAGGGACTAGCGGGGGGTCTTACGAGCAGTACTTC.

This chain links TRBV5-6 with TRBJ2-7, with D possibly TRBD1 on 5 matching bases. V was cut by 4 bases and J by 5 bases, with 16 bases left in between. The CDR3 has 14 residues. Germline CDR1 reads SGHDT; CDR2 reads YYEEEE. CDR3 sequence: CASSPRAGNHEQYF. In DNA form, the CDR3 reads TGTGCCAGCAGCCCTCGGGCAGGGAACCACGAGCAGTACTTC.

V gene TRBV7-9 combines with J gene TRBJ2-1; perhaps TRBD1 as D (6 bases). This CDR3 contains 15 residues. From germline, CDR1 is SEHNR and CDR2 FQNEAQ (reference sequence). V dropped 5 bases and J dropped 6 bases, with 17 bases sitting between them. CDR3 sequence reads: CASSPAQGYVNEQFF. The CDR3 DNA follows: TGTGCCAGCAGCCCAGCCCAGGGGTACGTCAATGAGCAGTTCTTC.

The chain joins TRBV5-6 to TRBJ2-1, with 14 bases lining up with TRBD2. The V and J ends lost 4 bases and 0 bases, in that order; junction bases with no gene match: 6. Germline V CDR1 and CDR2: SGHDT, YYEEEE. The CDR3 has 18 residues. CDR3 protein: CASSGGLAGVVSYNEQFF. The CDR3 nucleotides read TGTGCCAGCAGCGGGGGACTAGCGGGAGTCGTCTCCTACAATGAGCAGTTCTTC.

This clone was detected only once. The chain links TRBV10-3 to TRBJ2-3; 10 positions match TRBD1. Germline-derived CDR1 and CDR2 are ENHRY and SYGVKD. The CDR3 spans 16 residues. V lost 1 base and J lost 5; bases outside the gene matches: 6. In DNA form, the CDR3 reads TGTGCCATCAGTGAGTATGACAGGGGGCAAGAAGATACGCAGTATTTT. It translates to CAISEYDRGQEDTQYF.

This chain joins TRBV29-1 and TRBJ1-1, with D tentatively TRBD1 (5 bases). This CDR3 has 17 amino acids. Trimming removed 6 bases from V and 1 base from J, with 24 bases in between. Germline V gives CDR1 SQVTM, CDR2 ANQGSEA. CDR3 in DNA: TGCAGCGTAGATAAAATGGGGGGTCGATACGGGAACACTGAAGCTTTCTTT. It encodes CSVDKMGGRYGNTEAFF.

This chain links TRBV2 with TRBJ1-1, with D possibly TRBD1 on 5 matching bases. Trimming cost V 7 bases and J 2 bases, with 14 bases left between them. CDR3 length: 14 residues. Germline V gene lookup returns CDR1 SNHLY and CDR2 FYNNEI. The CDR3 sequence is CASKRDAFNTEAFF. The CDR3 DNA sequence: TGTGCCAGCAAGCGGGACGCCTTTAACACTGAAGCTTTCTTT.

The rearrangement uses TRBV9 and TRBJ1-1, with 7 nucleotides matching TRBD1. Looked up from germline, CDR1 is SGDLS and CDR2 is YYNGEE. J gave up 1 base and V 4 bases, and 4 bases lay outside the gene matches. CDR3 length equals 14 residues. CDR3 residues: CASSPRQGNTEAFF. The CDR3 nucleotides read TGTGCCAGCAGCCCCCGACAGGGGAACACTGAAGCTTTCTTT.